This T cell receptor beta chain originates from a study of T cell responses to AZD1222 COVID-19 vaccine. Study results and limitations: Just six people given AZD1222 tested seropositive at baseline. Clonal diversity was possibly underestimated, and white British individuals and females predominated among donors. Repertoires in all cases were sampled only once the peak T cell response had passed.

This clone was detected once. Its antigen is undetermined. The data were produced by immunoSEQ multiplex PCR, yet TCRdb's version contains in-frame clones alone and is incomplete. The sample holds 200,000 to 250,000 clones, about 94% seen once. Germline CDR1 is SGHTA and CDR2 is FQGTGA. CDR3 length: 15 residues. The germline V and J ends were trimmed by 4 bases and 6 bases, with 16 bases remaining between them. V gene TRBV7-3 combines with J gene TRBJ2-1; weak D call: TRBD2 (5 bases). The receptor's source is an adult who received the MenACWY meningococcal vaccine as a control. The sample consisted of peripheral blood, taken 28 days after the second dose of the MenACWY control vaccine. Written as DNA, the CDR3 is TGTGCCAGCAGCTCGACCGGAGGAGCCCTCAATGAGCAGTTCTTC. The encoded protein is CASSSTGGALNEQFF.